The present T cell receptor (beta chain) was sequenced within a study of radiotherapy plus CTLA-4 blockade in lung cancer. Findings and limits, study-wide: With interferon-beta, early dynamics of blood T cell clones were reported to best predict response.

Sequenced by immunoSEQ multiplex PCR; TCRdb stores in-frame clones only, minus some. The profile shows over 50,000 clones, 65% to 80% of them singletons. This clone appeared once. The target antigen is unknown. The V end was cut by 1 base, the J end by 4 bases, with 17 bases between. The CDR3 is made up of 17 amino acids. The germline CDR1 and CDR2 sequences are SGHTA and FQGTGA. Ipilimumab-mediated CTLA-4 blockade plus focal radiation was given to patients having chemo-refractory metastatic non-small-cell lung cancer. The TCR was taken from a human donor with non-small cell lung cancer who had a partial response to radiotherapy plus ipilimumab. J is TRBJ1-5 and V is TRBV7-3; no clear D. The input for sequencing was peripheral blood, taken from a patient treated with radiotherapy plus ipilimumab. CDR3 sequence: CASSLIWRSVANQPQHF. For the CDR3, the DNA is TGTGCCAGCAGCTTAATTTGGAGGTCTGTGGCGAATCAGCCCCAGCATTTT.